This T cell receptor beta chain was recorded in a study of memory CD4+ T cells and cytomegalovirus serostatus. Study-wide background: Donors were healthy Belgian adults, several CMV seropositive and about two dozen seronegative.

Notes on the study in general: A US-trained random forest predicted CMV serostatus with median AUC around 0.91. Each of approximately 61 CMV-associated TCRbeta sequences occurred in one to five individuals.

The sort gate was single viable CD3+CD4+CD8-CD45RO+ cells for memory CD4+ T cells. Worth noting for this clone: The antigen remains unidentified.

Per the study methods: After removing out-of-frame reads, 2 million to 2.5 million distinct TCRbeta sequences remained. Libraries were prepared by immunoSEQ multiplex PCR; TCRdb keeps only in-frame clonotypes and omits some of them. For V, J and clone size, that table is used; D and trimming come from the DNA. Among 85,000 to 100,000 clones listed, roughly 80% were seen once. The CDR3 runs 14 residues. V lost 4 bases, J lost 6 bases, and 6 bases stayed unmatched. The germline V gene encodes CDR1 WNHNN and CDR2 SYGVQD (reference sequence). This chain links TRBV10-1 with TRBJ2-4, with TRBD2 matching over 7 bases. The specimen sequenced was memory CD4+ T cells from blood. The origin of this receptor is an adult in good health and CMV-seropositive. DNA of the CDR3: TGCGCCAGCAGTGCGGCGGGAGAAACAAACATTCAGTACTTC. This sequence encodes CASSAAGETNIQYF.